This T cell receptor (beta chain) was obtained from a study of shared clonotypes between healthy human individuals. Cells designated naive CD8 were CD45RO-negative and were positively selected for CCR7, with terminally differentiated effector memory CD45RA+ cells excluded. After removal of 5 bases from V and 3 bases from J, the junction contained 6 bases not matched to a gene. CDR3 length equals 16 residues. The germline V gene has CDR1 MDHEN and CDR2 SYDVKM. Study results and limitations: Clonotype sharing among the donors was expected to vary with sequencing depth.

Generated by immunoSEQ multiplex PCR, the TCRdb table keeps only in-frame clones and is missing some. Among about 820,000 clones, nearly 95% were seen once, and the ten largest hold about 25%. Remarks on this clone: Its antigen is still unknown.

The V gene is TRBV28, the J gene TRBJ2-5; TRBD2 aligns across 13 bases. The clonotype was recovered from a young man in good health. The sequenced sample was naive CD8+ T cells sorted from blood. The CDR3 spells CASSGLAGDPEETQYF. CDR3 nucleotides: TGTGCCAGCAGTGGACTAGCGGGAGATCCAGAAGAGACCCAGTACTTC.